This T cell receptor (beta chain) was observed in a study of T cell responses to AZD1222 COVID-19 vaccine. Some clones are missing from TCRdb's copy, which holds only in-frame ones; the method was immunoSEQ multiplex PCR. Of 97,000 or so clones in the sample, just over 90% were seen once. Losses at the gene ends were 0 bases for V and 4 bases for J; bases not matched to a gene: 7. The V gene's germline CDR1 is MGHRA and CDR2 YSYEKL. The CDR3 runs 16 residues. Pooling covered second doses at about 4 or about 12 weeks. Findings and caveats of the study: Among spike-specific TCRs, nearly half reportedly target unmutated variant regions. Clonal diversity may have been underestimated, and the donors were mostly white British, with more females than males.

With regard to this clone: Its target is not known.

This material consisted of peripheral blood, taken 28 days after the second AZD1222 dose. The rearrangement uses TRBV4-1 and TRBJ2-5, with 8 bases fitting TRBD1. The TCR sequence derives from an adult who received the AZD1222 COVID-19 vaccine. The CDR3 coding sequence is TGCGCCAGCAGCCAAGAAGGGACAGGTCTCGTAGAGACCCAGTACTTC. This gives the protein CASSQEGTGLVETQYF.